This T cell receptor (beta chain) originates from a study of shared clonotypes between healthy human individuals. Study details: A donor's plate count was three for CD4 naive and three for CD4 memory; CD8 naive had two and CD8 memory one.

Note on this clone: Antigen unknown.

Study-level points and caveats: Clonotypes that were shared across a handful of donors made up approximately 5% of naive CD4 clonotypes.

The V gene lost 8 bases and the J gene lost 7 bases, with 14 bases spanning the gap. The CDR3 loop spans 13 amino acids. From germline, CDR1 is SNHLY and CDR2 FYNNEI. This table comes from immunoSEQ multiplex PCR, and its TCRdb copy is limited to in-frame clones, with some not included. Of 550,000 to 800,000 clones in the sample, 74% were seen once. The clonotype was recovered from a woman in her thirties in good health. The sample comprised memory CD4+ T cells sorted from blood. Subset in this sample: CD45RA-negative fraction. The V and J genes are TRBV2 and TRBJ1-4; D gene unclear. This chain's CDR3 is CASLTAWGEKLFF. The DNA for the CDR3 is TGTGCCAGCCTGACCGCATGGGGTGAAAAACTGTTTTTT.